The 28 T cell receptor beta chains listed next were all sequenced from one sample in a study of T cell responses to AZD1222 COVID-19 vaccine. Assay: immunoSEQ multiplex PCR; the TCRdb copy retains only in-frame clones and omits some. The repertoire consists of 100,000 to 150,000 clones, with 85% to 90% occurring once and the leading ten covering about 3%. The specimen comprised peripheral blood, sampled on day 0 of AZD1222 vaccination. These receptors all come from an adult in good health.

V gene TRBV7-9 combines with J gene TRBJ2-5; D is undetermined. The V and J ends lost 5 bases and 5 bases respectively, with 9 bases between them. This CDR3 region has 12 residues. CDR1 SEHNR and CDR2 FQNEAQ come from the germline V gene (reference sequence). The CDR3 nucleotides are TGTGCCAGCAGCCAAGTAGGGGAGACCCAGTACTTC. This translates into CASSQVGETQYF.

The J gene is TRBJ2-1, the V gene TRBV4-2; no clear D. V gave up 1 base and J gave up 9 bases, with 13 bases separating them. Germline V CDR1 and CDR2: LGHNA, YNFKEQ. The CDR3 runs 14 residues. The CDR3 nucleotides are TGTGCCAGCAGCCAAGGAAGAGATTTCGGTGAGCAGTTCTTC. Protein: CASSQGRDFGEQFF.

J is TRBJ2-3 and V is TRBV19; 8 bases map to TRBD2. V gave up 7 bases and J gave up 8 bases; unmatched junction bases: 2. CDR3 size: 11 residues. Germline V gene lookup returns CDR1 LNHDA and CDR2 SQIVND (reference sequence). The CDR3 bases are TGTGCCAGTAACCGGGGGGGTACGCAGTATTTT. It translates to CASNRGGTQYF.

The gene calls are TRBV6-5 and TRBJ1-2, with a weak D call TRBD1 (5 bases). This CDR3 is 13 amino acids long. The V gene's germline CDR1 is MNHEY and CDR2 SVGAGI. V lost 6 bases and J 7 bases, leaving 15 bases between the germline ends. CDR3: CASRTFGGIGYTF. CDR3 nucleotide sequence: TGTGCCAGCAGAACGTTCGGGGGTATTGGCTACACCTTC.

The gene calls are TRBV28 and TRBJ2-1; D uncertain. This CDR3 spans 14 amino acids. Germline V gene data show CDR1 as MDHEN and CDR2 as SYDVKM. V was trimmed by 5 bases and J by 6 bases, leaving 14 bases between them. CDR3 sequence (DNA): TGTGCCAGCAGTACTGGGCGTTCCAGCAATGAGCAGTTCTTC. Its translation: CASSTGRSSNEQFF.

The CDR3 sequence: CASIIRTRLNSPLHF. The CDR3 DNA reads as TGTGCCAGCATAATTCGGACGAGACTTAATTCACCCCTCCACTTT. V and J are TRBV28 and TRBJ1-6; no clear D. Germline V gene lookup returns CDR1 MDHEN and CDR2 SYDVKM. With 7 bases removed from V and 6 bases from J, the gap between germline ends came to 16 bases. The CDR3 length is 15 residues.

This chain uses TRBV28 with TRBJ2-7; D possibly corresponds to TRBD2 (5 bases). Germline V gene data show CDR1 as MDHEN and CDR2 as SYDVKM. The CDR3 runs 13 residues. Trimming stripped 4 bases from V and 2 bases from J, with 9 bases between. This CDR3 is CASSSGNPYEQYF. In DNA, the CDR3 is TGTGCCAGCAGTTCCGGGAACCCCTACGAGCAGTACTTC.

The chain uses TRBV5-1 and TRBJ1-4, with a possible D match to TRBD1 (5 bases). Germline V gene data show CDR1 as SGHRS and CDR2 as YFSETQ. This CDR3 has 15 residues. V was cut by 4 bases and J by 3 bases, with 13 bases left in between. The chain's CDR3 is CASSAGRGANEKLFF. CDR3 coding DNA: TGCGCCAGCAGCGCGGGTAGGGGCGCTAATGAAAAACTGTTTTTT.

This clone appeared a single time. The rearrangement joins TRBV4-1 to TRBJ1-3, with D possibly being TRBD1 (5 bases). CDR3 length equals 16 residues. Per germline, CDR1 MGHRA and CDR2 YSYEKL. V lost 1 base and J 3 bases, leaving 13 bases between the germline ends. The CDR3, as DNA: TGCGCCAGCAGCCAAGCCACCGGGACGGGTGGAAACACCATATATTTT. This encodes CASSQATGTGGNTIYF.

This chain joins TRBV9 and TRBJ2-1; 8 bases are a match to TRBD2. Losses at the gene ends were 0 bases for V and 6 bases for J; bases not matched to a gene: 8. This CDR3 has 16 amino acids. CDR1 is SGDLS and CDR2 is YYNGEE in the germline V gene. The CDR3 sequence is CASSVAAGGLANEQFF. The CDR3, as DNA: TGTGCCAGCAGCGTAGCGGCGGGAGGTTTAGCCAATGAGCAGTTCTTC.

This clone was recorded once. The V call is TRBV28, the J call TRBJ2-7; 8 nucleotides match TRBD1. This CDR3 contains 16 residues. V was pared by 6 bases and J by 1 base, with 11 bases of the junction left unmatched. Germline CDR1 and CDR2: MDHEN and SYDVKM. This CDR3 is CASRERTGPWSYEQYF. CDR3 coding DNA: TGTGCCAGCAGAGAACGGACAGGGCCTTGGTCCTACGAGCAGTACTTC.

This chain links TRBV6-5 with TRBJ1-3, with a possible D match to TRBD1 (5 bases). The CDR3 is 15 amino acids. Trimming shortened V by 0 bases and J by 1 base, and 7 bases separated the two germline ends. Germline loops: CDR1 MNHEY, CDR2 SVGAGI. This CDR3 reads CASSYSSGSGNTIYF. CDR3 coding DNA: TGTGCCAGCAGTTACTCGTCAGGGTCTGGAAACACCATATATTTT.

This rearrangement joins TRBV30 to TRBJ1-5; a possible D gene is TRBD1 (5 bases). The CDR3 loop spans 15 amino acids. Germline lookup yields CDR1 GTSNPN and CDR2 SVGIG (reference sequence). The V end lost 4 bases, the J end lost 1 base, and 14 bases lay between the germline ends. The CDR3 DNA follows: TGTGCCTGGACCCTCCTCCGGGGGAGCAATCAGCCCCAGCATTTT. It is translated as CAWTLLRGSNQPQHF.

Written as DNA, the CDR3 is TGTGCCAGCAAAGTCGCGAACACCGGGGAGCTGTTTTTT. Translation: CASKVANTGELFF. The chain couples TRBV6-5 to TRBJ2-2; D ambiguous. The germline gives CDR1 MNHEY, CDR2 SVGAGI. Trimming pared 7 bases from V and 0 bases from J, leaving 6 bases between. This CDR3 is 13 amino acids long.

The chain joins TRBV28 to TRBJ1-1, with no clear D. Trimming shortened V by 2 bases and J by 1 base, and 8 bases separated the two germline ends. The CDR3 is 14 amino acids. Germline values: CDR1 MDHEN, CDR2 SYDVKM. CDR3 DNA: TGTGCCAGCAGTTTACCAAATAAGAACACTGAAGCTTTCTTT. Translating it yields CASSLPNKNTEAFF.

The CDR3 DNA follows: TGTGCCAGCAGCCCGAAGGGCAGTAGATTAGAGACCCAGTACTTC. Translating gives CASSPKGSRLETQYF. This sequence joins TRBV7-8 and TRBJ2-5; D unclear. This CDR3 has 15 residues. V dropped 5 bases and J dropped 4 bases, with 17 bases sitting between them. Germline V gene lookup returns CDR1 SGHVS and CDR2 FQNEAQ.

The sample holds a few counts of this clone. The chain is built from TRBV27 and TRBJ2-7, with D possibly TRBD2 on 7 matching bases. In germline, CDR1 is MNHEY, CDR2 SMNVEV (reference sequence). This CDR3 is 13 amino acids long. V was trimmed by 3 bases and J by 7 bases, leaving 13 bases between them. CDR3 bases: TGTGCCAGCAGTTTTGGGGGGGCTGGTGAGCAGTACTTC. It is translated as CASSFGGAGEQYF.

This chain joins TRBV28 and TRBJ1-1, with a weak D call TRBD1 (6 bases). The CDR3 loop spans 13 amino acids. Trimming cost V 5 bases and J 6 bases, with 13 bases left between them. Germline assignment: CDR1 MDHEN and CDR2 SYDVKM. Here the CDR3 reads CASSTTGFSEAFF. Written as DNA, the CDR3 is TGTGCCAGCAGTACGACAGGTTTCTCTGAAGCTTTCTTT.

The DNA of the CDR3 is TGTGCCAGCAGCTTACGGGCGGGTGAGCAGTTCTTC. It codes for CASSLRAGEQFF. The V and J genes are TRBV7-8 and TRBJ2-1, with D possibly being TRBD2 (5 bases). The CDR3 spans 12 residues. Germline assignment: CDR1 SGHVS and CDR2 FQNEAQ. V gave up 2 bases and J gave up 9 bases, with 8 bases separating them.

The CDR3 nucleotides are TGTGCCAGCAGTCGCAGACAGGTTGGAGATCAGCCCCAGCATTTT. It encodes CASSRRQVGDQPQHF. V is TRBV2 and J is TRBJ1-5, with a weak D call TRBD1 (6 bases). Germline V lookup: CDR1 SNHLY, CDR2 FYNNEI. The V end lost 5 bases, the J end lost 5 bases, and 16 bases lay between the germline ends. The CDR3 is made up of 15 amino acids.

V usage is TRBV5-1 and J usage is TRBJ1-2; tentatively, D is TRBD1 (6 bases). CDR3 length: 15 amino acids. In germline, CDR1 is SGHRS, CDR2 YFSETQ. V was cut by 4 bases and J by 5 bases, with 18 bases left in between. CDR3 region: CASSLGQSTTYGYTF. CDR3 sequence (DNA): TGCGCCAGCAGCCTCGGACAGTCTACGACGTATGGCTACACCTTC. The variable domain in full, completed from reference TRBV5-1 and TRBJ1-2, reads KAGVTQTPRYLIKTRGQQVTLSCSPISGHRSVSWYQQTPGQGLQFLFEYFSETQRNKGNFPGRFSGRQFSNSRSEMNVSTLELGDSALYLCASSLGQSTTYGYTFGSGTRLTVV.

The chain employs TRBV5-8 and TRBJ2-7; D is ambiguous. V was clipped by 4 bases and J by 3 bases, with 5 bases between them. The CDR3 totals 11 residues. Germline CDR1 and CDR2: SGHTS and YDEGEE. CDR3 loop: CASSGNYEQYF. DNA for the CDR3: TGTGCCAGCAGCGGAAACTACGAGCAGTACTTC.

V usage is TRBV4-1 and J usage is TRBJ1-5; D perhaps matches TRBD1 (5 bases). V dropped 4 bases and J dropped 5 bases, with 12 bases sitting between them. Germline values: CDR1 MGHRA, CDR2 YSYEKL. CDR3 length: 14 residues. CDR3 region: CASSLGRGDQPQHF. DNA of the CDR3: TGCGCCAGCAGCCTGGGGAGGGGTGATCAGCCCCAGCATTTT.

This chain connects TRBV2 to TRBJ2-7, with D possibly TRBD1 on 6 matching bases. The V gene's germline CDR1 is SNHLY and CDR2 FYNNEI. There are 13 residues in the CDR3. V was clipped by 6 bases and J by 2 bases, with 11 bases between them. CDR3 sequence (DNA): TGTGCCAGCAGGGACAGCAGGGCCTACGAGCAGTACTTC. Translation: CASRDSRAYEQYF.

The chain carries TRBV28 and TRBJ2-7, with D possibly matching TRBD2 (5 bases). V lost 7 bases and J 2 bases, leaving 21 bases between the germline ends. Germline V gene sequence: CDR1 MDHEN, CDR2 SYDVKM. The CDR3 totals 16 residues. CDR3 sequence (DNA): TGTGCCAGCACATCTCCGGGAAGGGTTTTGACCTACGAGCAGTACTTC. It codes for CASTSPGRVLTYEQYF. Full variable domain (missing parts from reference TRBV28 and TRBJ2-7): DVKVTQSSRYLVKRTGEKVFLECVQDMDHENMFWYRQDPGLGLRLIYFSYDVKMKEKGDIPEGYSVSREKKERFSLILESASTNQTSMYLCASTSPGRVLTYEQYFGPGTRLTVT.

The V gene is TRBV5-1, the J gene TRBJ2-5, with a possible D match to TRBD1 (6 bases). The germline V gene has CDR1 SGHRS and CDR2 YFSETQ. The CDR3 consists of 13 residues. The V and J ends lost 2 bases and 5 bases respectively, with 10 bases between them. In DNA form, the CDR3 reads TGCGCCAGCAGCTTCCGGGACAAGGAGACCCAGTACTTC. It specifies CASSFRDKETQYF. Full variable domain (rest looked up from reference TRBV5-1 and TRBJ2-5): KAGVTQTPRYLIKTRGQQVTLSCSPISGHRSVSWYQQTPGQGLQFLFEYFSETQRNKGNFPGRFSGRQFSNSRSEMNVSTLELGDSALYLCASSFRDKETQYFGPGTRLLVL.

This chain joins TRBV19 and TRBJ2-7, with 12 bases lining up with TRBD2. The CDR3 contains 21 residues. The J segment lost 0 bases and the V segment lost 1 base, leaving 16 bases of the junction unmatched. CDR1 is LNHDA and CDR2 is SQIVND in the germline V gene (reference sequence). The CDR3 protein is CASSIGHMGLAGGHRSYEQYF. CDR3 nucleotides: TGTGCCAGTAGTATAGGCCACATGGGACTAGCGGGTGGCCACCGCTCCTACGAGCAGTACTTC.

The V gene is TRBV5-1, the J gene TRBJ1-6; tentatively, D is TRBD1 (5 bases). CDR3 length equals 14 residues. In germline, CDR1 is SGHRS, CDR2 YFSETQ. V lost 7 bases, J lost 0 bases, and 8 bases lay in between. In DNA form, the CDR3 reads TGCGCCAGCTCAGGGTCCTCCTATAATTCACCCCTCCACTTT. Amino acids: CASSGSSYNSPLHF.